This T cell receptor (beta chain) appears in the sequencing data of a study of Graves' ophthalmopathy and Graves' hyperthyroidism. Study-wide points: Predictions made by the model for ophthalmopathy progression reached approximately 70% sensitivity and about 72% specificity. Distinction of ophthalmopathy from stable hyperthyroidism by a 13-signature model reached 85% to 90% sensitivity and roughly 81% specificity. A majority of expanded thyroid clonotypes exceeding 0.001 frequency were likewise present in blood.

The CDR3 covers 17 residues. Trimming cost V 6 bases and J 0 bases; bases outside gene matches: 10. Germline V CDR1 and CDR2: SEHNR, FQNEAQ (reference sequence). This clonotype was recorded only once. The antigen remains unidentified. Reliance was placed on clinical symptoms, serum thyroxine, TRAb, thyroid ultrasound and orbital computed tomography for diagnosis. Amplifying from RNA transcripts, the study obtained TCR beta CDR3 regions. RT-PCR was first run with HTBI primers, then multiplex PCR in a second round. MiXCR, run by TCRdb on the multiplex PCR reads, gives a single entry per CDR3 protein. The sample carries roughly 1.1 million distinct CDR3 sequences, about 36% recorded once.

This TCR came from an adult man with Graves' hyperthyroidism. The V and J genes are TRBV7-9 and TRBJ1-5; 8 positions match TRBD1. The source material was peripheral blood or thyroid tissue (not recorded which). CDR3 in amino acids: CASSSTGTGYSNQPQHF. DNA of the CDR3: TGTGCCAGCAGTTCCACCGGGACAGGCTATAGCAATCAGCCCCAGCATTTT.